These 9 T cell receptor beta chains originate from one sample sequenced in a study of TIL therapy for anti-PD-1-resistant metastatic lung cancer. This was the immunoSEQ v3 assay. Using immunoSEQ multiplex PCR, the repertoire was profiled, and TCRdb retains in-frame clones only, with some absent. The sample yields about 59,000 clones, about 73% seen once. The time point is: pre-treatment sample, taken before nivolumab and TIL therapy. The material was blood, obtained at baseline. The receptors shown here come from a person aged 25-80 years with non-small cell lung cancer.

The gene calls are TRBV6-5 and TRBJ1-1; perhaps TRBD1 as D (5 bases). The germline V gene encodes CDR1 MNHEY and CDR2 SVGAGI. CDR3 length: 14 residues. V lost 5 bases and J 3 bases, leaving 13 bases between the germline ends. The CDR3 protein is CASSPQGSYTEAFF. The CDR3 region has the DNA TGTGCCAGCAGTCCTCAGGGCTCCTACACTGAAGCTTTCTTT.

The chain couples TRBV5-1 to TRBJ2-7; D unresolved. Germline CDR1 and CDR2: SGHRS and YFSETQ. V lost 0 bases, J lost 2 bases, and 9 bases lay in between. The CDR3 contains 14 residues. This chain's CDR3 is CASSLVFGTYEQYF. For the CDR3, the DNA is TGCGCCAGCAGCTTGGTCTTCGGAACCTACGAGCAGTACTTC.

The rearrangement uses TRBV11-2 and TRBJ2-1; a possible D gene is TRBD2 (6 bases). The length of the CDR3 is 15 residues. The germline gives CDR1 SGHAT, CDR2 FQNNGV. V was clipped by 8 bases and J by 3 bases, with 17 bases between them. The CDR3 nucleotides are TGTGCCAGCTTACCAGACCAGGGAGGCTACAATGAGCAGTTCTTC. Translating it yields CASLPDQGGYNEQFF.

V gene TRBV11-2 combines with J gene TRBJ2-1, with D unclear. The CDR3 length is 12 residues. Deletions cut 3 bases from V and 6 bases from J, with 6 bases between. Germline V gene data show CDR1 as SGHAT and CDR2 as FQNNGV. The CDR3 reads CASSFDGNEQFF. CDR3 DNA: TGTGCCAGCAGCTTTGACGGCAATGAGCAGTTCTTC.

The chain has TRBV27 and TRBJ2-2; TRBD2 agrees at 10 bases. J gave up 4 bases and V 5 bases, and 7 bases lay outside the gene matches. Germline V CDR1 and CDR2: MNHEY, SMNVEV (reference sequence). CDR3 length: 16 amino acids. This CDR3 is CASSQAGGPGTGELFF. CDR3 sequence (DNA): TGTGCCAGCAGTCAAGCGGGAGGGCCGGGCACCGGGGAGCTGTTTTTT.

The rearrangement links TRBV7-9 to TRBJ1-2; 8 bases map to TRBD1. The CDR3 spans 17 residues. Trimming took 4 bases from V and 1 from J; bases not matched to a gene: 11. Germline V gene data show CDR1 as SEHNR and CDR2 as FQNEAQ (reference sequence). The CDR3 bases are TGTGCCAGCAGCTCCCGGGGACAGGTGGGACTTAACTATGGCTACACCTTC. Protein: CASSSRGQVGLNYGYTF.

The gene calls are TRBV20-1 and TRBJ1-1; D gene unclear. Germline lookup yields CDR1 DFQATT and CDR2 SNEGSKA (reference sequence). Trimming removed 3 bases at V and 3 bases at J, with 5 bases between. CDR3 size: 11 residues. The CDR3 nucleotides read TGCAGTGCTAGCAAGGACACTGAAGCTTTCTTT. Translated: CSASKDTEAFF.

V is TRBV9 and J is TRBJ2-1; 10 bases align to TRBD2. After removal of 4 bases from V and 3 bases from J, the junction contained 7 bases not matched to a gene. Germline CDR1 is SGDLS and CDR2 is YYNGEE. The CDR3 runs to 16 residues. The CDR3 region has the DNA TGTGCCAGCAGCCCCCCGACTAGCGGGTTCTACAATGAGCAGTTCTTC. This encodes CASSPPTSGFYNEQFF.

This clone was counted only a few times. The rearrangement joins TRBV9 to TRBJ2-7; D may be TRBD1 (5 bases). The V end was cut by 4 bases, the J end by 5 bases, with 16 bases between. The CDR3 contains 14 residues. The germline V gene encodes CDR1 SGDLS and CDR2 YYNGEE. In DNA form, the CDR3 reads TGTGCCAGCAGCCCACGGTCAGGGCCCCACGAGCAGTACTTC. Amino acids: CASSPRSGPHEQYF. Supplemented by reference TRBV9 and TRBJ2-7, the full variable domain reads DSGVTQTPKHLITATGQRVTLRCSPRSGDLSVYWYQQSLDQGLQFLIQYYNGEERAKGNILERFSAQQFPDLHSELNLSSLELGDSALYFCASSPRSGPHEQYFGPGTRLTVT.